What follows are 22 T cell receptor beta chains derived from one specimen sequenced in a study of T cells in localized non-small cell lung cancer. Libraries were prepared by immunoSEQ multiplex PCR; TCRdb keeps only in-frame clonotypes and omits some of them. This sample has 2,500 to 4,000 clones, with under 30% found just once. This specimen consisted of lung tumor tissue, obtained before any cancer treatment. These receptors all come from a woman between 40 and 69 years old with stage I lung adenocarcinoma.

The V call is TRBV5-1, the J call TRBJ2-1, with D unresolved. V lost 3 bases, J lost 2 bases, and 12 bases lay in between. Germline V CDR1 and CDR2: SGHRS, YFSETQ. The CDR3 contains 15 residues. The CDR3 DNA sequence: TGCGCCAGCAGCTCCCAGACCATAACCTACAATGAGCAGTTCTTC. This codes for CASSSQTITYNEQFF.

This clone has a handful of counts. The CDR3 DNA reads as TGTGCCAGCAGCTCGTATAGCAATCAGCCCCAGCATTTT. Amino acid sequence: CASSSYSNQPQHF. This chain connects TRBV7-2 to TRBJ1-5; D gene ambiguous. V was trimmed by 4 bases and J by 0 bases, leaving 4 bases between them. CDR1 is SGHTA and CDR2 is FQGNSA in the germline V gene. The CDR3 runs 13 residues.

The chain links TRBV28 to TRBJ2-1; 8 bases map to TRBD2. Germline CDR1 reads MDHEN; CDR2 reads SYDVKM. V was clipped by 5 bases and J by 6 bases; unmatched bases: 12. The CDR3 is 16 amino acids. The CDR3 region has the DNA TGTGCCAGCAGTACCCAGCGGGGGCTGACGTCCAATGAGCAGTTCTTC. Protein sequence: CASSTQRGLTSNEQFF. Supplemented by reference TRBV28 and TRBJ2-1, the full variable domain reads DVKVTQSSRYLVKRTGEKVFLECVQDMDHENMFWYRQDPGLGLRLIYFSYDVKMKEKGDIPEGYSVSREKKERFSLILESASTNQTSMYLCASSTQRGLTSNEQFFGPGTRLTVL.

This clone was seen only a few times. The CDR3 coding sequence is TGTGCCAGCAGTTACGACTCTGGGGGGCAAGAGACCCAGTACTTC. This encodes CASSYDSGGQETQYF. The genes are TRBV6-8 and TRBJ2-5; possibly TRBD2 for D (6 bases). The CDR3 consists of 15 residues. CDR1 is MNHGY, CDR2 SAAAGT, per germline. Trimming took 2 bases from V and 2 from J, leaving 12 bases between them.

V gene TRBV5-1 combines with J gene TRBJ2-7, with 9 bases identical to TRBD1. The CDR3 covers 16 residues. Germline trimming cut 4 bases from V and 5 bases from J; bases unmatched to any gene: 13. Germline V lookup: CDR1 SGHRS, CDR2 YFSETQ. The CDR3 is CASSTDLTGGRDEQYF. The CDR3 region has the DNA TGCGCCAGCAGCACAGACCTTACAGGGGGCCGGGACGAGCAGTACTTC.

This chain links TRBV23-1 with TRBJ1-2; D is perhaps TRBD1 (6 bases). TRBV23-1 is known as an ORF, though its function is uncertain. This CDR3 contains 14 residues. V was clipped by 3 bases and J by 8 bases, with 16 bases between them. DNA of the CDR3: TGCGCCAGCAGTCACCCTACAGGGCTGGAAGGCTACACCTTC. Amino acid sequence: CASSHPTGLEGYTF.

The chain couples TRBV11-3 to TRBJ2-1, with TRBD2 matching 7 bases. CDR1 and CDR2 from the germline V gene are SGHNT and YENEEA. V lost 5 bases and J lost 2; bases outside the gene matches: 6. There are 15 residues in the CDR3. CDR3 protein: CASSPRAGAYNEQFF. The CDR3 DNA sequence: TGTGCCAGCAGCCCACGGGCGGGGGCCTACAATGAGCAGTTCTTC. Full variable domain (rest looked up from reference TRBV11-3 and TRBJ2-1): EAGVVQSPRYKIIEKKQPVAFWCNPISGHNTLYWYLQNLGQGPELLIRYENEEAVDDSQLPKDRFSAERLKGVDSTLKIQPAELGDSAVYLCASSPRAGAYNEQFFGPGTRLTVL.

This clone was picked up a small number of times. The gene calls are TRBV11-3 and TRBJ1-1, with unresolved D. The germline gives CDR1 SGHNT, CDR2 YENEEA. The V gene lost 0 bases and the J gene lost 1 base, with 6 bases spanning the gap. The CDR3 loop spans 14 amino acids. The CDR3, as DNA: TGTGCCAGCAGCTTAGATGGCGGGAACACTGAAGCTTTCTTT. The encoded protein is CASSLDGGNTEAFF.

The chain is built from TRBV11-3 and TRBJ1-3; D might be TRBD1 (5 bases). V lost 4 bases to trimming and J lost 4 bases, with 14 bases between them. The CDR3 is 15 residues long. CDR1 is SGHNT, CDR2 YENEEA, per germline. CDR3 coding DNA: TGTGCCAGCAGCTCCCGAAGTGGGGCGGGAAACACCATATATTTT. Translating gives CASSSRSGAGNTIYF.

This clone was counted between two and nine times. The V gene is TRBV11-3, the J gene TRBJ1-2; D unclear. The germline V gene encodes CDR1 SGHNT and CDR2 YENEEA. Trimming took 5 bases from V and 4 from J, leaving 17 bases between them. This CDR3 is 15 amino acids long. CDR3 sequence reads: CASSTDGLISYGYTF. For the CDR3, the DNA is TGTGCCAGCAGCACGGACGGACTTATAAGCTATGGCTACACCTTC.

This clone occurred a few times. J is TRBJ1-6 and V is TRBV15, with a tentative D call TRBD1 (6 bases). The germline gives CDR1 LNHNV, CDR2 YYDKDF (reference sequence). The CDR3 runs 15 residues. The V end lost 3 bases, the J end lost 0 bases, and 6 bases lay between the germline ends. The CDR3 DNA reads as TGTGCCACCAGCAGGGACAGCTCCTATAATTCACCCCTCCACTTT. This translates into CATSRDSSYNSPLHF.

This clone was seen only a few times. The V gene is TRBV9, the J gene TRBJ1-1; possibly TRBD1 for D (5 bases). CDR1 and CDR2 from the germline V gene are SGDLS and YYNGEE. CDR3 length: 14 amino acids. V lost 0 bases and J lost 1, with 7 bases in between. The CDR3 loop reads CASSVVGANTEAFF. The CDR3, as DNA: TGTGCCAGCAGCGTAGTAGGGGCGAACACTGAAGCTTTCTTT.

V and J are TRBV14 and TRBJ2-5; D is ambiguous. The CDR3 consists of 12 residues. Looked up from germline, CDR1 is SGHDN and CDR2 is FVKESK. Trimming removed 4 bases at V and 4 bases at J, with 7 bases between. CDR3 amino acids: CASSPSAETQYF. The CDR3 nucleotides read TGTGCCAGCAGCCCGTCGGCAGAGACCCAGTACTTC.

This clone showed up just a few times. CDR3 protein: CASSLASANTEAFF. In DNA, the CDR3 is TGCGCCAGCAGCTTGGCTTCAGCGAACACTGAAGCTTTCTTT. The V gene is TRBV5-1, the J gene TRBJ1-1; no reliable D call. V lost 0 bases to trimming and J lost 1 base, with 7 bases between them. The germline V gene encodes CDR1 SGHRS and CDR2 YFSETQ. CDR3 size: 14 residues.

In DNA, the CDR3 is TGTGCCAGCACCCCGATTGCTTACACAGTCAATGAGCAGTTCTTC. Its translation is CASTPIAYTVNEQFF. This sequence joins TRBV6-8 and TRBJ2-1; D is undetermined. V gave up 7 bases and J gave up 6 bases, with 19 bases separating them. The CDR3 covers 15 residues. Germline values: CDR1 MNHGY, CDR2 SAAAGT.

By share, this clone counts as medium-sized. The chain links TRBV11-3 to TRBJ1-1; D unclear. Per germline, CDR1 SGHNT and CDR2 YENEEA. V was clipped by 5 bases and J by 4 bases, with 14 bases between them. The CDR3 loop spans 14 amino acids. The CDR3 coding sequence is TGTGCCAGCAGCCTAAAGGATAGCGGCACTGAAGCTTTCTTT. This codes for CASSLKDSGTEAFF.

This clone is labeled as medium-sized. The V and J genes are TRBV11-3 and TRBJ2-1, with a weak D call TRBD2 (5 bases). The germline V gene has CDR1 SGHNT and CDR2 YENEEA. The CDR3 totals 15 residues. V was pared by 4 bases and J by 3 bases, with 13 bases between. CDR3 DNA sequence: TGTGCCAGCAGCTCGGACTCCGAAAGCTACAATGAGCAGTTCTTC. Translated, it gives CASSSDSESYNEQFF.

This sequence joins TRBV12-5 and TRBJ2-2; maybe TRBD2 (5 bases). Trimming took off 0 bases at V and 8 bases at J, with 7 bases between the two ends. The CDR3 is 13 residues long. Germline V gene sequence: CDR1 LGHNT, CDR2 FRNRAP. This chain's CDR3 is CASGLVSGGELFF. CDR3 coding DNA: TGTGCTAGTGGTTTGGTAAGCGGAGGGGAGCTGTTTTTT. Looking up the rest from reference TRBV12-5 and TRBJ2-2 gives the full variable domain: DARVTQTPRHKVTEMGQEVTMRCQPILGHNTVFWYRQTMMQGLELLAYFRNRAPLDDSGMPKDRFSAEMPDATLATLKIQPSEPRDSAVYFCASGLVSGGELFFGEGSRLTVL.

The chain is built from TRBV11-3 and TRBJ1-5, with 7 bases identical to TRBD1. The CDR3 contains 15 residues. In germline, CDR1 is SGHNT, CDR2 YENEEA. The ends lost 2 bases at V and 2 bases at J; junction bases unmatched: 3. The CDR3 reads CASSLTRGGNQPQHF. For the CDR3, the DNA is TGTGCCAGCAGCTTAACCAGGGGGGGCAATCAGCCCCAGCATTTT.

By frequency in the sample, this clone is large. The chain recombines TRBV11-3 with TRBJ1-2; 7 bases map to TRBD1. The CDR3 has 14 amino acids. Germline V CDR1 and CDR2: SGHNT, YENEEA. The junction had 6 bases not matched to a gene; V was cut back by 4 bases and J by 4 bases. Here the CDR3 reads CASSSSGTAYGYTF. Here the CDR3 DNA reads TGTGCCAGCAGCTCCTCCGGGACAGCCTATGGCTACACCTTC.

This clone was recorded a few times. CDR3 DNA sequence: TGTGCCAGCATTCCGCGGACAGGTGCCTTTGGCACCCTCCACTTT. Protein: CASIPRTGAFGTLHF. The chain has TRBV6-8 and TRBJ1-6, with 7 bases aligning to TRBD1. The germline gives CDR1 MNHGY, CDR2 SAAAGT. CDR3 size: 15 residues. The J segment lost 14 bases and the V segment lost 7 bases, leaving 17 bases of the junction unmatched.

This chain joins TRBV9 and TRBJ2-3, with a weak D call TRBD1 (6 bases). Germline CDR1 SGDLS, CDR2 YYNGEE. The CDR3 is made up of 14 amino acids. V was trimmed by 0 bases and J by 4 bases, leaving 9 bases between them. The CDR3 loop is CASSVEGDSDTQYF. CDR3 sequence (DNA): TGTGCCAGCAGCGTAGAGGGGGATTCAGATACGCAGTATTTT.